One TCR beta chain is described in this entry. The data derive from a study of control samples from healthy donors and cancer patients. The repertoire was sequenced with immunoSEQ multiplex PCR; TCRdb's copy has only in-frame clones and lacks some. Counted here are around 150,000 clones, 70% to 90% occurring once; the ten biggest clones make up around 1.6%. V shed 5 bases and J 0 bases; nucleotides not matched to a gene: 3. Germline CDR1 reads SNHLY; CDR2 reads FYNNEI. This CDR3 spans 14 amino acids. The sample was blood. The chain is built from TRBV2 and TRBJ1-1; 7 nucleotides match TRBD1. The sequence came from a man aged 18-30 years in good health. This CDR3 reads CASSLGQLNTEAFF. In DNA, the CDR3 is TGTGCCAGCAGTCTGGGACAGTTGAACACTGAAGCTTTCTTT.